This TCR beta chain was identified in a study of Graves' ophthalmopathy and Graves' hyperthyroidism. Study background: Prior to any treatment, peripheral blood was collected at the time of initial diagnosis. Study-level points and caveats: Sensitivity reached roughly 71% and specificity 72% to 80% when the model predicted ophthalmopathy progression. Blood also held most thyroid clonotypes expanded above 0.001 frequency.

Uncontrolled infections, other autoimmune diseases, pregnancy or lactation barred patients from enrollment. This CDR3 region has 15 residues. Trimming stripped 4 bases from V and 4 bases from J, with 14 bases between. In germline, CDR1 is MNHNS, CDR2 SASEGT. The authors amplified TCR beta CDR3 regions from RNA transcripts. An opening RT-PCR round employed HTBI primers and preceded a second-round multiplex PCR. TCRdb analysed the multiplex PCR reads with MiXCR anew, one entry per CDR3 protein. This sample has about 500,000 distinct CDR3 sequences, with 13% to 15% found just once. This clonotype showed up many times. As yet, its antigen is unknown.

The sequencing input was blood. The clonotype originates from a woman in her twenties or thirties with Graves' ophthalmopathy. The chain employs TRBV6-1 and TRBJ1-5, with D possibly matching TRBD1 (5 bases). The CDR3 spells CASSGGQGLNQPQHF. DNA for the CDR3: TGTGCCAGCAGTGGTGGGCAGGGACTGAATCAGCCCCAGCATTTT.